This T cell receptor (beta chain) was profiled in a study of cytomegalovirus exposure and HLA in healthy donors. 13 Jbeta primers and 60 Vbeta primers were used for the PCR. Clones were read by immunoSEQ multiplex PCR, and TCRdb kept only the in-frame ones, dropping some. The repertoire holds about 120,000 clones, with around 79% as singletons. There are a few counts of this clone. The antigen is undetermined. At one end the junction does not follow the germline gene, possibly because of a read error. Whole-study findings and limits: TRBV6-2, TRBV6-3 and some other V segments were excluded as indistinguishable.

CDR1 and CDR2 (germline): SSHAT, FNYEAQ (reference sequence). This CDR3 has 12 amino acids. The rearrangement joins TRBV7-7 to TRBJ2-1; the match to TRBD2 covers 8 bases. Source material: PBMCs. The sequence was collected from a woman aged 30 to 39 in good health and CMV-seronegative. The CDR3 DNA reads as TGTGCTAGCAGCTTGGCTCCGGGACTAGGGTTCTTC. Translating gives CASSLAPGLGFF.